The entry below describes one T cell receptor (beta chain). No antigen is known for it. The sample belongs to a study of T cell responses to AZD1222 COVID-19 vaccine. Study-level points and caveats: Donors in the cohort were predominantly white British and more often female, and clonal diversity was possibly underestimated. Once two AZD1222 doses were given, Spike-specific TCR breadth and depth went up. Sampling captured repertoires only after the peak T cell response.

The CDR3 spans 17 residues. Second doses at about 4 or about 12 weeks were pooled. The data were produced by immunoSEQ multiplex PCR, yet TCRdb's version contains in-frame clones alone and is incomplete. This table has 160,000 or so clones, over 80% appearing once. The chain has TRBV1 and TRBJ2-1; no DNA check was done on the table's D call, TRBD2. TRBV1 is described as a pseudogene. The sample in question was peripheral blood, obtained 28 days after the second AZD1222 dose. This receptor was obtained from an adult who received the AZD1222 COVID-19 vaccine. The CDR3 DNA reads TGCACCAGCAGCCAAGTGACTGAGGAGGTGGGCGGCAATGAGCAGTTCTTC. Residues: CTSSQVTEEVGGNEQFF.